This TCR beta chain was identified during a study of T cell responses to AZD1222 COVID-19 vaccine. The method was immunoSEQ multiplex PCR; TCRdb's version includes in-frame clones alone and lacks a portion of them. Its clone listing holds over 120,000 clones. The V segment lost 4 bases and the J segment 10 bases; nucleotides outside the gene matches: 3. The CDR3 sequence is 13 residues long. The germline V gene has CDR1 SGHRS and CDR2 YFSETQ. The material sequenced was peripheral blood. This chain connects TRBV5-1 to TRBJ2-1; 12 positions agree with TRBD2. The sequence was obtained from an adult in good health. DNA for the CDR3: TGCGCCAGCAGCACTAGCGGGGGGTGGGAGCAGTTCTTC. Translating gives CASSTSGGWEQFF. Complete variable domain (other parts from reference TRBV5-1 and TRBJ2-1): KAGVTQTPRYLIKTRGQQVTLSCSPISGHRSVSWYQQTPGQGLQFLFEYFSETQRNKGNFPGRFSGRQFSNSRSEMNVSTLELGDSALYLCASSTSGGWEQFFGPGTRLTVL.